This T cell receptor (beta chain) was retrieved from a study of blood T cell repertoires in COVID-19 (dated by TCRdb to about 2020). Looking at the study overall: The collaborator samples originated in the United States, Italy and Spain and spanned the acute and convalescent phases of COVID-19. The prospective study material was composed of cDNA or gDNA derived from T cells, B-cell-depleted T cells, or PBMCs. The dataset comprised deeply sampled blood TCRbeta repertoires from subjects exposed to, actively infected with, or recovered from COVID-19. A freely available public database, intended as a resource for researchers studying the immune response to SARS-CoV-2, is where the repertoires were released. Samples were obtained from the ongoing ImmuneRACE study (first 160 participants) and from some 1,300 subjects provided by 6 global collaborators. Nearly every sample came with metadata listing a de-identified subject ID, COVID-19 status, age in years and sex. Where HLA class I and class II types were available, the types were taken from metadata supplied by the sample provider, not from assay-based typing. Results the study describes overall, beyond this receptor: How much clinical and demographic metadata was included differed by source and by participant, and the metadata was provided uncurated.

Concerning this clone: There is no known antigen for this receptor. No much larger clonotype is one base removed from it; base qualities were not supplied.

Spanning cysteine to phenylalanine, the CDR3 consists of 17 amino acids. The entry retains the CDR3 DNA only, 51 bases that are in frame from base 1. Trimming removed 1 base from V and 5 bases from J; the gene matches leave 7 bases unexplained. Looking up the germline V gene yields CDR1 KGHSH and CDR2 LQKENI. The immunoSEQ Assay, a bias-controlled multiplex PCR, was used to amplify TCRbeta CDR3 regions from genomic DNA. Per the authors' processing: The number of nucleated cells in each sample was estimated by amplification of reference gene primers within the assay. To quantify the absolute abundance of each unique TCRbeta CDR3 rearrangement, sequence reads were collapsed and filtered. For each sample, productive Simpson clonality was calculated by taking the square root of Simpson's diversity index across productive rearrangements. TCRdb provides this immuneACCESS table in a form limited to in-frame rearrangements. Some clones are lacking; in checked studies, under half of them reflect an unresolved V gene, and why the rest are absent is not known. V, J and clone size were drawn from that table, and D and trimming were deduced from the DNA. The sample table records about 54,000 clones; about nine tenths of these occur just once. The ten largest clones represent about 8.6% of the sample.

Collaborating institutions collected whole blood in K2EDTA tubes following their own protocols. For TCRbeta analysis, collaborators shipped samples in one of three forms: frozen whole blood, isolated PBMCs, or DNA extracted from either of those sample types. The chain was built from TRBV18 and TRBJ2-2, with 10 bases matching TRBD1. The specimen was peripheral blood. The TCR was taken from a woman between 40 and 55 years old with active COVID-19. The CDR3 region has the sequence CASSPQRTGGGTGELFF. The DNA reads TGTGCCAGCTCACCACAACGGACAGGGGGTGGTACCGGGGAGCTGTTTTTT.